This T cell receptor (beta chain) was recorded in a study of blood T cell repertoires in COVID-19. Per the original methods: Reference gene primer amplification yielded estimated nucleated cell counts. The repertoire was sequenced with immunoSEQ multiplex PCR; TCRdb's copy has only in-frame clones and lacks some. The DNA was the basis for D and trimming; V, J and clone size are from that table. The data contain 180,000 or so clones, 86% of them singletons. The germline V gene has CDR1 MDHEN and CDR2 SYDVKM. This CDR3 is 15 amino acids long. Trimming removed 5 bases from V and 2 bases from J; junction bases left unmatched: 7.

The rearrangement joins TRBV28 to TRBJ1-1; TRBD1 matches at 8 bases. The origin of this receptor is a woman between 25 and 40 years old who had recovered from COVID-19. Sequencing input: PBMCs or T cells enriched from blood (not recorded which). The CDR3 reads CASSGKTGGNTEAFF. In nucleotides, the CDR3 is TGTGCCAGCAGTGGAAAAACAGGGGGTAACACTGAAGCTTTCTTT.